The clone carrying this T cell receptor beta chain was observed many times. The target antigen is unknown. Other DNA sequences in this sample translate to the same CDR3. Thyroid surgery took place with no prior treatment in any patient. This record belongs to a study of metastatic and nonmetastatic thyroid tumors. Looking at the study overall: Where malignant and benign thyroid patients were concerned, repertoires were compared across blood and tumor or nodule tissue. Study-wide results and limits: Reportedly, malignant thyroid tumors had significantly higher TCR beta diversity than benign nodules, in blood and tumor.

Original processing methods: Building a distant-metastasis classifier for papillary thyroid cancer drew on CDR3 differences across clinicopathological groups. MiXCR re-clonotyped the PCR reads for TCRdb. The V and J calls here are based on TCRdb, not the publication. The sample holds tens of thousands of clones, 20% to 25% seen once. CDR3 length: 15 residues. Trimming stripped 5 bases from V and 0 bases from J, with 11 bases between. Germline lookup yields CDR1 SNHLY and CDR2 FYNNEI. This TCR was recovered from a female donor with papillary thyroid cancer or a benign thyroid nodule (not recorded which). Some clones in this sample may be carry-over from other donors' samples. This rearrangement joins TRBV2 to TRBJ2-4; D possibly corresponds to TRBD2 (6 bases). Sample: tumor tissue. The CDR3 sequence is CASSPSELAKNIQYF. As DNA, the CDR3 is TGTGCCAGCAGTCCTAGCGAGTTAGCCAAAAACATTCAGTACTTC.